The T cell receptor beta chain under discussion was sequenced for a study of T-cell memory formation after mild COVID-19. The V segment lost 1 base and the J segment 8 bases; nucleotides outside the gene matches: 10. CDR1 and CDR2 (germline): SGHVS, FNYEAQ. The CDR3 contains 16 residues. Researchers used 5'RACE with constant-segment primers to make TCR alpha and TCR beta cDNA libraries that carry sample barcodes and UMIs. TCRdb redid the calling of the 5' RACE reads with MiXCR, one entry per CDR3 protein. Among some 200,000 distinct CDR3 sequences, 20% to 25% were seen once, and the ten largest hold about 23%. As for this clonotype: Its antigen remains unidentified.

The study, taken as a whole, reports: Several responding clones turned up in pre-infection memory, indicating that cross-reactive memory may have taken part. Contracting CD8+ clones were enriched in EMRA, CD4+ mainly in CM and EM. Later expanders leaned toward CD4+, whereas clones contracting from day 15 to 85 were balanced CD4/CD8.

Material: PBMCs or a T cell subset sorted from them (not recorded which). The chain recombines TRBV7-6 with TRBJ2-1, with 8 bases lining up with TRBD2. The receptor's source is an adult woman who had mild COVID-19 (a few samples of this study predate the infection). Cell type and time point are not known. The CDR3 sequence is CASSLGPPGLAHEQFF. CDR3 DNA: TGTGCCAGCAGCTTAGGCCCCCCAGGACTAGCTCATGAGCAGTTCTTC.